These 15 T cell receptor beta chains were sequenced from one sample in a study of cytomegalovirus exposure and HLA in healthy donors. This PCR relied on a set of 60 Vbeta primers and 13 Jbeta primers. Clones were read by immunoSEQ multiplex PCR, and TCRdb kept only the in-frame ones, dropping some. The sample holds some 250,000 clones, around 80% seen once. Sequenced: PBMCs. Source of these receptors: a middle-aged woman in good health and CMV-seropositive.

Regarding this clone: At one of its ends the junction is not consistent with the germline gene, which may arise from a read error. This chain connects TRBV7-9 to TRBJ1-4, with 7 bases identical to TRBD1. Per the germline V gene, CDR1 is SEHNR and CDR2 is FQNEAQ (reference sequence). The CDR3 length is 14 residues. The CDR3 is CSSSSDRISEKLFF. For the CDR3, the DNA is TGTTCCAGCAGCTCGGACAGGATATCGGAAAAACTGTTTTTT. The full variable domain, completed using reference TRBV7-9 and TRBJ1-4, is DTGVSQNPRHKITKRGQNVTFRCDPISEHNRLYWYRQTLGQGPEFLTYFQNEAQLEKSRLLSDRFSAERPKGSFSTLEIQRTEQGDSAMYLCSSSSDRISEKLFFGSGTQLSVL.

V and J are TRBV19 and TRBJ1-5, with D tentatively TRBD1 (6 bases). The CDR3 sequence is 16 residues long. Trimming stripped 5 bases from V and 6 bases from J, with 20 bases between. Looked up from germline, CDR1 is LNHDA and CDR2 is SQIVND (reference sequence). The CDR3 coding sequence is TGTGCCAGTAGTCCCCGGGGAGGGGGAAGGGGTCAGCCCCAGCATTTT. This encodes CASSPRGGGRGQPQHF.

This chain joins TRBV11-2 and TRBJ1-6, with TRBD1 matching over 8 bases. Germline values: CDR1 SGHAT, CDR2 FQNNGV. V lost 3 bases, J lost 7 bases, and 2 bases stayed unmatched. CDR3 length: 14 amino acids. The CDR3, as DNA: TGTGCCAGCAGCTTCGACAGGGGAAATTCACCCCTCCACTTT. Residues: CASSFDRGNSPLHF.

The rearrangement uses TRBV7-2 and TRBJ2-5; TRBD2 matches at 7 bases. This CDR3 comprises 15 residues. J was trimmed by 1 base and V by 6 bases; bases with no gene match: 8. The germline V gene has CDR1 SGHTA and CDR2 FQGNSA. The CDR3 DNA is TGTACCAGCAGTAGGCGACTAGCTGTCCAAGAGACCCAGTACTTC. It is translated as CTSSRRLAVQETQYF. Using reference TRBV7-2 and TRBJ2-5 for the parts outside the CDR3, the full variable domain is GAGVSQSPSNKVTEKGKDVELRCDPISGHTALYWYRQSLGQGLEFLIYFQGNSAPDKSGLPSDRFSAERTGGSVSTLTIQRTQQEDSAVYLCTSSRRLAVQETQYFGPGTRLLVL.

This rearrangement joins TRBV7-8 to TRBJ2-7; D is unclear. V shed 0 bases and J shed 2 bases, with 8 bases lying between them. Looked up from germline, CDR1 is SGHVS and CDR2 is FQNEAQ. The CDR3 covers 14 residues. In DNA, the CDR3 is TGTGCCAGCAGCTTAGCTTCCGGAGCCTACGAGCAGTACTTC. This gives the protein CASSLASGAYEQYF.

V is TRBV29-1 and J is TRBJ1-2; 7 bases agree with TRBD1. Germline lookup yields CDR1 SQVTM and CDR2 ANQGSEA. CDR3 size: 15 residues. V trimming: 2 bases; J trimming: 1 base; junction bases outside the gene matches: 7. Written as DNA, the CDR3 is TGCAGCGTTGAAAGGAAGGGGGCCTATAACTATGGCTACACCTTC. Amino acid sequence: CSVERKGAYNYGYTF.

This sequence joins TRBV19 and TRBJ2-7; a weak D match, TRBD2 (5 bases). Per the germline V gene, CDR1 is LNHDA and CDR2 is SQIVND (reference sequence). This CDR3 spans 14 amino acids. The V gene lost 1 base and the J gene lost 5 bases, with 12 bases spanning the gap. The CDR3 protein is CASSIAGLAHEQYF. CDR3 coding DNA: TGTGCCAGTAGTATAGCAGGCCTAGCTCACGAGCAGTACTTC.

The chain links TRBV19 to TRBJ1-2; D is possibly TRBD1 (6 bases). CDR1 is LNHDA and CDR2 is SQIVND in the germline V gene (reference sequence). The V gene lost 9 bases and the J gene lost 1 base, with 21 bases spanning the gap. The CDR3 has 16 residues. The CDR3 bases are TGTGCCAGCGACAGCGGGGAACAGGGTTTTAACTATGGCTACACCTTC. This translates into CASDSGEQGFNYGYTF.

This clone was recorded only once. The chain has TRBV5-6 and TRBJ2-1; TRBD2 agrees at 10 bases. The CDR3 length is 17 residues. V lost 1 base, J lost 3 bases, and 7 bases stayed unmatched. Germline V gene lookup returns CDR1 SGHDT and CDR2 YYEEEE. In nucleotides, the CDR3 is TGTGCCAGCAGCTTGAGGACTAGCGGCAACCTCTACAATGAGCAGTTCTTC. Protein product: CASSLRTSGNLYNEQFF.

The chain combines TRBV7-3 with TRBJ2-7, with TRBD2 as a possible D gene (6 bases). The V gene's germline CDR1 is SGHTA and CDR2 FQGTGA. CDR3 size: 13 residues. V lost 5 bases to trimming and J lost 2 bases, with 10 bases between them. The CDR3 region is CASSASGAYEQYF. The CDR3 coding sequence is TGTGCCAGCAGCGCCTCGGGGGCCTACGAGCAGTACTTC.

The chain links TRBV13 to TRBJ2-1; D is unclear. V lost 5 bases and J 3 bases, leaving 14 bases between the germline ends. Germline lookup yields CDR1 PRHDT and CDR2 FYEKMQ (reference sequence). This CDR3 comprises 15 residues. CDR3 loop: CASSPVLAVYNEQFF. CDR3 nucleotide sequence: TGTGCCAGCAGCCCCGTCCTTGCGGTCTACAATGAGCAGTTCTTC.

In regard to this clone: One end of the junction fails to match germline, which may point to a read error. The rearrangement uses TRBV30 and TRBJ1-1; D is ambiguous. This CDR3 contains 15 residues. Germline CDR1 GTSNPN, CDR2 SVGIG (reference sequence). CDR3 region: CAWSVPGRSNAEAFF. CDR3 sequence (DNA): TGTGCCTGGAGTGTACCAGGCAGGTCGAACGCTGAAGCTTTCTTT.

The chain employs TRBV5-4 and TRBJ2-1; D perhaps matches TRBD1 (6 bases). The V end was cut by 4 bases, the J end by 2 bases, with 13 bases between. Germline CDR1 reads SGHNT; CDR2 reads YYREEE (reference sequence). The CDR3 consists of 15 residues. CDR3 sequence (DNA): TGTGCCAGCAGCACGGACAGCACCCCCTACAATGAGCAGTTCTTC. Translated, it gives CASSTDSTPYNEQFF.

V gene TRBV11-3 combines with J gene TRBJ2-1; 13 bases are a match to TRBD2. Germline V gene lookup returns CDR1 SGHNT and CDR2 YENEEA. After removal of 2 bases from V and 12 bases from J, the junction contained 13 bases not matched to a gene. This CDR3 has 17 amino acids. The CDR3 nucleotides are TGTGCCAGCAGCTTAAGGACTAGCGGGAGCCCTTTAATCGGGCAGTTCTTC. Protein: CASSLRTSGSPLIGQFF.

The chain employs TRBV4-1 and TRBJ2-5, with TRBD2 matching 8 bases. This CDR3 comprises 14 residues. Looked up from germline, CDR1 is MGHRA and CDR2 is YSYEKL. V dropped 0 bases and J dropped 3; count of bases not matched to a gene: 0. CDR3: CASSQELAEETQYF. DNA of the CDR3: TGCGCCAGCAGCCAAGAACTAGCGGAAGAGACCCAGTACTTC.